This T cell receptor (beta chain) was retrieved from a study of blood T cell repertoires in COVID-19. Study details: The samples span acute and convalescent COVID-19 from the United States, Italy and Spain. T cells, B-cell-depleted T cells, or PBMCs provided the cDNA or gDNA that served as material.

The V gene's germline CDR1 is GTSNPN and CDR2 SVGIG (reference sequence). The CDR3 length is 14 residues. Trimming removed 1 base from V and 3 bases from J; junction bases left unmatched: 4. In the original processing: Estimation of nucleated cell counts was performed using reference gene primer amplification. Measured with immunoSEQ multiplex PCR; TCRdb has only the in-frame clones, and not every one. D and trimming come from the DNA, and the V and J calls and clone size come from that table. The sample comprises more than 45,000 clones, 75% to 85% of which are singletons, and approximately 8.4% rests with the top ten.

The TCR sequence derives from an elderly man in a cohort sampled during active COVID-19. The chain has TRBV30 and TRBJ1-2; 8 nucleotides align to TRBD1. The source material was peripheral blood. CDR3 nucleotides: TGTGCCTGGAGTGCCCTGGACAGGGACTATGGCTACACCTTC. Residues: CAWSALDRDYGYTF.